This TCR beta chain was recovered during a study of TIL therapy for anti-PD-1-resistant metastatic lung cancer. Study-wide background: Patients then received nivolumab; progressors got lymphodepletion, TIL and IL-2. Tumors had a median PD-L1 proportion score of roughly 5.7%. Most patients had lung adenocarcinoma; several tumors were EGFR-mutant, two ALK-rearranged; half smoked currently or formerly.

The libraries were made with immunoSEQ v3. Some clones are missing from TCRdb's copy, which holds only in-frame ones; the method was immunoSEQ multiplex PCR. Here the sample spans 60,000 or so clones, roughly 69% being singletons. The CDR3 loop spans 17 amino acids. V lost 4 bases and J lost 2; bases outside the gene matches: 13. In this sample, this clone turned up a few times. Time point: pre-treatment sample, taken before nivolumab and TIL therapy. Enrollment ran from October 2017 to January 2020. This clonotype was sampled from a person aged 25 to 79 with non-small cell lung cancer. The chain employs TRBV5-3 and TRBJ2-3; TRBD2 aligns across 7 bases. TRBV5-3 belongs to the ORF category, with a function that is uncertain. This material consisted of blood, taken at baseline. DNA for the CDR3: TGTGCCAGAAGCCAGGCGGGAGAAGGTTGCTACACAGATACGCAGTATTTT. Encoded protein: CARSQAGEGCYTDTQYF.